The rows below give T cell receptor beta chains drawn from one sample of a study of T cell repertoires in cytomegalovirus infection. TCRdb used MiXCR to reprocess the reads, holding one entry per CDR3 protein. The data show some 920,000 distinct CDR3 sequences, approximately 30% seen once. For these receptors, no antigen is known. The sequences come from cultured CD8+ T cells from PBMCs, collected from culture after CMV antigen stimulation. The receptors here all came from a human donor in good health (CMV status not recorded). Some clones in this sample may be carry-over from other donors' samples. Each CDR3 is given with its conserved first and last residue. Where a row states a size, it is once, few, many or the class of an expanded clone; other rows omit it.

clone_size,cdr3_length,v_call,j_call,cdr3_aa
few,14,TRBV14,TRBJ2-5,CASSQDRGRVDQYF
-,16,TRBV7-8,TRBJ2-7,CASNQPGTEDSYEQYF
many,16,TRBV7-9,TRBJ1-2,CASSLTTHLTYYGYTF
few,14,TRBV7-2,TRBJ1-1,CASSLDGAVTEAFF
-,16,TRBV19,TRBJ1-3,CATLGGTYVSGNTIYF
few,14,TRBV7-9,TRBJ1-4,CASIRQGAKEKLFF
-,15,TRBV7-6,TRBJ2-1,CANRASGGAWDEQFF
few,13,TRBV19,TRBJ1-2,CASSIERVNGYTF
few,15,TRBV7-2,TRBJ2-7,CASSLDSVSSYEQYF
-,17,TRBV4-1,TRBJ2-2,CASSQDGWTGNTGELFF
many,15,TRBV7-8,TRBJ2-3,CASSLPGRTTDTQYF
-,13,TRBV24-1,TRBJ2-3,CATSELGGDTQYF
-,17,TRBV7-6,TRBJ1-2,CASSSGTGYQHNYGYTF
-,15,TRBV6-8,TRBJ1-4,CASSYAGLTNEKLFF
few,20,TRBV5-1,TRBJ2-2,CASSLNPLPPGQGVPGELFF
-,17,TRBV28,TRBJ1-1,CASSLTGVGQLNTEAFF
-,15,TRBV7-9,TRBJ2-2,CASSHGTGTTGELFF
-,14,TRBV29-1,TRBJ2-1,CSVVLVASYNEQFF
-,14,TRBV19,TRBJ2-1,CASRYGGPNNEQFF
few,14,TRBV20-1,TRBJ1-1,CSARESGFGTEAFF
few,14,TRBV6-6,TRBJ2-4,CASSYGGTGNIQYF
few,13,TRBV7-8,TRBJ1-6,CASSLDIYSPLHF
few,13,TRBV28,TRBJ1-1,CASSLRGPGEAFF
-,12,TRBV6-1,TRBJ1-2,CASSDQGYGYTF
-,16,TRBV29-1,TRBJ1-5,CSVGLKAYRSNQPQHF
many,16,TRBV7-9,TRBJ1-2,CASSLVADEFLDGYTF
few,19,TRBV7-8,TRBJ2-2,CASSQPELAGLANTGELFF
-,12,TRBV2,TRBJ2-7,CAMRGIFYEQYF
-,16,TRBV6-1,TRBJ1-2,CASSEGQVPVSHGYTF
-,15,TRBV2,TRBJ2-1,CASSEKLAGGDEQFF
-,11,TRBV9,TRBJ2-1,CASSVLNEQFF
few,17,TRBV6-1,TRBJ2-1,CASSERPSGGADTEQFF
-,14,TRBV6-2/TRBV6-3,TRBJ1-1,CASSVTGGDTEAFF